This TCR beta chain stems from a study of T cell responses to AZD1222 COVID-19 vaccine. Using immunoSEQ multiplex PCR, the repertoire was profiled, and TCRdb retains in-frame clones only, with some absent. The data show around 190,000 clones, approximately 91% seen once. Points from the study as a whole: Regions left unmutated in variants are reportedly the target of nearly half of spike-specific TCRs. Repertoire samples came only from after the peak T cell response. Just a handful of AZD1222 recipients tested seropositive at baseline.

This CDR3 comprises 12 residues. CDR1 LNHDA and CDR2 SQIVND come from the germline V gene (reference sequence). Trimming removed 3 bases from V and 8 bases from J, with 10 bases in between. Samples with a second dose at about 4 or about 12 weeks were pooled together. In the case of this clone: The antigen is unknown.

The receptor comes from an adult who received the AZD1222 COVID-19 vaccine. The sequencing here drew on peripheral blood, taken 28 days after the second AZD1222 dose. This sequence joins TRBV19 and TRBJ1-1; D call uncertain. The CDR3 DNA is TGTGCCAGTAGTATCGGAACCAGGGAAGCTTTCTTT. This gives the protein CASSIGTREAFF.